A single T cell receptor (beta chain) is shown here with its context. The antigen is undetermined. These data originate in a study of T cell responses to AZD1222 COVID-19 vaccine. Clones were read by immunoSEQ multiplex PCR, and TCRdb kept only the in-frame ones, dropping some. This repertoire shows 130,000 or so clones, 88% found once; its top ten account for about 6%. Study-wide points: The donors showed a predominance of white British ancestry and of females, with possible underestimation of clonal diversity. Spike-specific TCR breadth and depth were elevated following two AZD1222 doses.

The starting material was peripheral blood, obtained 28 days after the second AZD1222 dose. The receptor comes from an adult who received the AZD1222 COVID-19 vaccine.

The CDR3: CASSPSLTSFSGNTIYF. In DNA, the CDR3 is TGTGCCAGCAGCCCGAGCCTGACATCCTTCTCTGGAAACACCATATATTTT. This chain connects TRBV7-9 to TRBJ1-3; D not resolved. This CDR3 is built from 17 residues. CDR1 is SEHNR, CDR2 FQNEAQ, per germline (reference sequence). V lost 5 bases to trimming and J lost 0 bases, with 17 bases between them.